The 18 T cell receptor beta chains presented below share a single source sample, sequenced in a study of cytomegalovirus exposure and HLA in healthy donors. The PCR employed 60 Vbeta primers together with 13 Jbeta primers. Assay used: immunoSEQ multiplex PCR; TCRdb lists only in-frame clones, some missing. The sample holds about 100,000 clones, around 84% seen once. Specimen: PBMCs. The receptors here all came from a woman aged 18-30 years in good health and CMV-seronegative.

V and J are TRBV2 and TRBJ1-1; weak D call: TRBD1 (5 bases). The CDR3 has 14 amino acids. Looked up from germline, CDR1 is SNHLY and CDR2 is FYNNEI. The V end was cut by 2 bases, the J end by 6 bases, with 13 bases between. In DNA, the CDR3 is TGTGCCAGCAGTGAATTGAGGGGAGGCCCTGAAGCTTTCTTT. It encodes CASSELRGGPEAFF.

The gene calls are TRBV6-6 and TRBJ2-7; D is ambiguous. With 6 bases removed from V and 2 bases from J, the gap between germline ends came to 17 bases. CDR1 and CDR2 from the germline V gene are MNHNY and SVGAGI (reference sequence). CDR3 length: 15 residues. The CDR3 sequence is CASSPYSQTAYEQYF. The CDR3 nucleotides are TGTGCCAGCAGCCCTTACAGCCAAACCGCCTACGAGCAGTACTTC.

This chain uses TRBV21-1 with TRBJ2-6; the D call TRBD1 from the table was never checked on the DNA. TRBV21-1 constitutes a pseudogene. This CDR3 region has 18 residues. The CDR3 nucleotides read TGTGCCAGCAGCAAAGGGACAGGACGGCTGGCTGGGGCCAACGTCCTGACTTTC. It codes for CASSKGTGRLAGANVLTF.

The CDR3 bases are TGCGCCAGCAGCCTCTATAGCGAAAGGGAGACCCAGTACTTC. Translating gives CASSLYSERETQYF. This chain links TRBV4-3 with TRBJ2-5; the D gene is possibly TRBD2 (5 bases). The CDR3 is made up of 14 amino acids. CDR1 is LGHNA, CDR2 YSLEER, per germline. Trimming removed 4 bases from V and 5 bases from J, with 14 bases in between.

A remark on this clone: The identical CDR3 is also encoded by other nucleotide sequences in the sample. This chain links TRBV11-3 with TRBJ2-3; maybe TRBD2 (5 bases). The germline gives CDR1 SGHNT, CDR2 YENEEA. Trimming left V 1 base short and J 2 bases short, with 7 bases between. CDR3 size: 14 residues. CDR3 protein: CASSLGGVTDTQYF. In DNA, the CDR3 is TGTGCCAGCAGCTTAGGGGGAGTCACAGATACGCAGTATTTT.

The chain carries TRBV5-1 and TRBJ1-2; D unresolved. The CDR3 consists of 12 residues. Germline CDR1 reads SGHRS; CDR2 reads YFSETQ. V was pared by 1 base and J by 7 bases, with 8 bases between. The CDR3 DNA is TGCGCCAGCAGCTTGTGGCAAAGTGGCTACACCTTC. Its protein is CASSLWQSGYTF.

The chain combines TRBV4-3 with TRBJ1-3; 10 bases are a match to TRBD1. Per the germline V gene, CDR1 is LGHNA and CDR2 is YSLEER. The junction had 6 bases not matched to a gene; V was cut back by 4 bases and J by 0 bases. CDR3 length: 17 residues. The CDR3 is CASSRGQGGSSGNTIYF. For the CDR3, the DNA is TGCGCCAGCAGCCGAGGACAGGGGGGCAGCTCTGGAAACACCATATATTTT.

The rearrangement links TRBV4-1 to TRBJ2-1; TRBD2 matches at 11 bases. The V segment lost 1 base and the J segment 8 bases; nucleotides outside the gene matches: 4. This CDR3 has 15 residues. Germline V lookup: CDR1 MGHRA, CDR2 YSYEKL. In DNA, the CDR3 is TGCGCCAGCAGCCAAGTAGCGGGGGGGAGGTATGAGCAGTTCTTC. This gives the protein CASSQVAGGRYEQFF.

In this sample, this clone turned up a few times. The chain has TRBV4-3 and TRBJ2-7, with 9 bases lining up with TRBD1. Unmatched junction bases numbered 7, after V lost 2 bases and J lost 5 bases. CDR1 is LGHNA, CDR2 YSLEER, per germline. There are 15 residues in the CDR3. CDR3: CASSQRLRQGDEQYF. The CDR3 region has the DNA TGCGCCAGCAGCCAACGACTGCGACAGGGGGACGAGCAGTACTTC.

The CDR3 nucleotides read TGTGCCAGCAGCTTAGGCGGGAGAAGCACAGATACGCAGTATTTT. It yields the protein CASSLGGRSTDTQYF. V is TRBV7-3 and J is TRBJ2-3, with 7 nucleotides matching TRBD2. The CDR3 runs to 15 residues. Germline CDR1 SGHTA, CDR2 FQGTGA. V was clipped by 2 bases and J by 0 bases; unmatched bases: 2.

This clone has only one observation. This rearrangement joins TRBV27 to TRBJ2-2; TRBD1 matches at 11 bases. The germline V gene encodes CDR1 MNHEY and CDR2 SMNVEV (reference sequence). V lost 4 bases to trimming and J lost 4 bases; unmatched junction nucleotides: 5. The CDR3 is made up of 16 amino acids. The CDR3 sequence is CASSSFGTGGTGELFF. CDR3 coding DNA: TGTGCCAGCAGTTCTTTCGGGACAGGGGGCACCGGGGAGCTGTTTTTT.

The chain links TRBV5-1 to TRBJ2-7; 12 bases line up with TRBD1. Germline V lookup: CDR1 SGHRS, CDR2 YFSETQ. The CDR3 is made up of 18 amino acids. After removal of 4 bases from V and 1 base from J, the junction contained 12 bases not matched to a gene. This CDR3 is CASSITGTGGVSSYEQYF. CDR3 DNA sequence: TGCGCCAGCAGCATCACCGGGACAGGGGGCGTGAGTTCCTACGAGCAGTACTTC.

The CDR3 nucleotides read TGTGCCAGCAGCCTCGGACAGACTGATAGCTATGGCTACACCTTC. Translated: CASSLGQTDSYGYTF. This chain connects TRBV7-6 to TRBJ1-2; D may be TRBD1 (6 bases). The CDR3 consists of 15 residues. Trimming took 5 bases from V and 4 from J, leaving 17 bases between them. CDR1 is SGHVS and CDR2 is FNYEAQ in the germline V gene. Combining the CDR3 with reference TRBV7-6 and TRBJ1-2 gives the whole variable domain GAGVSQSPRYKVTKRGQDVALRCDPISGHVSLYWYRQALGQGPEFLTYFNYEAQQDKSGLPNDRFSAERPEGSISTLTIQRTEQRDSAMYRCASSLGQTDSYGYTFGSGTRLTVV.

This clone was seen a handful of times. The genes are TRBV4-1 and TRBJ2-1, with 8 bases that match TRBD1. The CDR3 has 14 amino acids. In germline, CDR1 is MGHRA, CDR2 YSYEKL. J gave up 9 bases and V 0 bases, and 4 bases lay outside the gene matches. CDR3 coding DNA: TGCGCCAGCAGCCAAGAACGACAGGGGATTGAGCAGTTCTTC. It yields the protein CASSQERQGIEQFF.

This chain connects TRBV5-1 to TRBJ2-3; 7 bases map to TRBD2. The CDR3 loop spans 15 amino acids. The V gene's germline CDR1 is SGHRS and CDR2 YFSETQ. The junction had 8 bases not matched to a gene; V was cut back by 4 bases and J by 3 bases. DNA for the CDR3: TGCGCCAGCAGCAGGGGAGGGGTTACGACAGATACGCAGTATTTT. Its protein is CASSRGGVTTDTQYF. Using reference TRBV5-1 and TRBJ2-3 for the parts outside the CDR3, the full variable domain is KAGVTQTPRYLIKTRGQQVTLSCSPISGHRSVSWYQQTPGQGLQFLFEYFSETQRNKGNFPGRFSGRQFSNSRSEMNVSTLELGDSALYLCASSRGGVTTDTQYFGPGTRLTVL.

The rearrangement uses TRBV27 and TRBJ1-3; a weak D match, TRBD1 (6 bases). V was trimmed by 3 bases and J by 4 bases, leaving 13 bases between them. This CDR3 has 15 amino acids. The germline V gene has CDR1 MNHEY and CDR2 SMNVEV (reference sequence). The CDR3 here is CASSFQGSTGNTIYF. The CDR3 nucleotides read TGTGCCAGCAGTTTTCAGGGGTCGACCGGAAACACCATATATTTT.

The chain combines TRBV29-1 with TRBJ1-4, with 7 bases lining up with TRBD1. J lost 13 bases, V lost 2 bases, and 16 bases had no gene match. CDR1 and CDR2 (germline): SQVTM, ANQGSEA. This CDR3 has 15 amino acids. CDR3 nucleotides: TGCAGCGTTGAAAGGCCCACCATACAGGGGTTCGGACTGTTTTTT. It specifies CSVERPTIQGFGLFF.

The chain recombines TRBV5-1 with TRBJ2-7, with 9 bases aligning to TRBD1. Germline V gene lookup returns CDR1 SGHRS and CDR2 YFSETQ. This CDR3 is built from 14 residues. V shed 5 bases and J 4 bases; nucleotides not matched to a gene: 7. CDR3 DNA sequence: TGCGCCAGCAGGGACGGGACAGGGAGATACGAGCAGTACTTC. Its translation: CASRDGTGRYEQYF.